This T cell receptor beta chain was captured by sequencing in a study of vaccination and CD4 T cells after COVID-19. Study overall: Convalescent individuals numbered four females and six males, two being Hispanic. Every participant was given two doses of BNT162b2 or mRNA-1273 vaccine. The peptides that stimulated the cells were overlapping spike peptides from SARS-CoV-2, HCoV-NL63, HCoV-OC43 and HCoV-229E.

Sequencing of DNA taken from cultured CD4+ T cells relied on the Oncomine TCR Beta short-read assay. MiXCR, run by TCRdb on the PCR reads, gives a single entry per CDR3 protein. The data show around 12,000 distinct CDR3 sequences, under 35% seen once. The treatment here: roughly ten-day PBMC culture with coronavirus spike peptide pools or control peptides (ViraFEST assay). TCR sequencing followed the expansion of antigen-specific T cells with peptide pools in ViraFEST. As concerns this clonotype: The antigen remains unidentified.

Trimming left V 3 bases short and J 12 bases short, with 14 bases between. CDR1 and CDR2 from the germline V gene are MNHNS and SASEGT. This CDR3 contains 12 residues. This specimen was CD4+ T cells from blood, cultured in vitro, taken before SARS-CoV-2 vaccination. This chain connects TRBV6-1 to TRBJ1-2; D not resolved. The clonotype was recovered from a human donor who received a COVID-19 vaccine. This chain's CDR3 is CASSDHMGTNTF. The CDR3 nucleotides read TGTGCCAGCAGTGATCATATGGGCACAAACACCTTC.